Listed here are 8 T cell receptor beta chains from one sample, sequenced in a study of T cell responses to AZD1222 COVID-19 vaccine. Produced via immunoSEQ multiplex PCR; TCRdb's table is partial and in-frame only. The data hold roughly 150,000 clones, with more than 85% observed a single time. This material consisted of peripheral blood, taken on day 0 of AZD1222 vaccination. These receptors were collected from an adult in good health.

The genes are TRBV9 and TRBJ2-4; TRBD1 or TRBD2 may be the D gene (5 bases each). Trimming pared 4 bases from V and 13 bases from J, leaving 15 bases between. Germline loops: CDR1 SGDLS, CDR2 YYNGEE. CDR3 length: 12 amino acids. The CDR3 loop is CASSSTGAMQYF. In DNA, the CDR3 is TGTGCCAGCAGCTCCACCGGGGCCATGCAGTACTTC.

This CDR3 is CASSPPSRAGNTIYF. CDR3 bases: TGTGCCAGCTCACCCCCGAGCAGGGCTGGAAACACCATATATTTT. This chain connects TRBV18 to TRBJ1-3; D may be TRBD1 (5 bases). The CDR3 is 15 amino acids. The V and J ends lost 3 bases and 2 bases respectively, with 11 bases between them. Germline-derived CDR1 and CDR2 are KGHSH and LQKENI.

The V and J genes are TRBV18 and TRBJ2-3; D might be TRBD1 or TRBD2, each matching 6 bases. The CDR3 length is 16 residues. V lost 1 base to trimming and J lost 2 bases, with 13 bases between them. Germline V gives CDR1 KGHSH, CDR2 LQKENI. The DNA for the CDR3 is TGTGCCAGCTCACCACTAGCGGACAGATCCACAGATACGCAGTATTTT. Protein sequence: CASSPLADRSTDTQYF.

The chain recombines TRBV5-4 with TRBJ2-2; no firm D call. CDR1 and CDR2 (germline): SGHNT, YYREEE (reference sequence). The CDR3 runs to 16 residues. V shed 4 bases and J shed 7 bases, with 20 bases lying between them. The CDR3 DNA is TGTGCCAGCAGCCACCAGTTGAACCGGCCTGTCGGGGAGCTGTTTTTT. It encodes CASSHQLNRPVGELFF.

The chain recombines TRBV5-4 with TRBJ2-3; 8 nucleotides match TRBD1. Germline CDR1 reads SGHNT; CDR2 reads YYREEE (reference sequence). The CDR3 sequence is 15 residues long. V trimming: 0 bases; J trimming: 1 base; junction bases outside the gene matches: 1. The CDR3 nucleotides are TGTGCCAGCAGCTTGGAACAGGGGGGCACAGATACGCAGTATTTT. This translates into CASSLEQGGTDTQYF.

This chain links TRBV6-4 with TRBJ2-1, with D possibly matching TRBD2 (5 bases). Trimming shortened V by 8 bases and J by 7 bases, and 27 bases separated the two germline ends. The CDR3 contains 17 residues. Germline loops: CDR1 MRHNA, CDR2 SNTAGT. The DNA of the CDR3 is TGTGCCAGCCTGGGGAGCCCGGGTCGTAAGTTAGAGAATGAGCAGTTCTTC. Its translation: CASLGSPGRKLENEQFF.

The rearrangement links TRBV7-9 to TRBJ2-2; 9 positions match TRBD1. Germline CDR1 and CDR2: SEHNR and FQNEAQ (reference sequence). This CDR3 has 17 residues. V lost 5 bases, J lost 5 bases, and 12 bases stayed unmatched. This chain's CDR3 is CASSPGGQGMGTGELFF. The DNA of the CDR3 is TGTGCCAGCAGCCCGGGGGGACAGGGAATGGGGACCGGGGAGCTGTTTTTT.

The chain joins TRBV10-2 to TRBJ2-1; D perhaps matches TRBD2 (5 bases). CDR3 length equals 15 residues. V was trimmed by 0 bases and J by 4 bases, leaving 10 bases between them. CDR1 is WSHSY and CDR2 is SAAADI in the germline V gene. The DNA of the CDR3 is TGCGCCAGCAGTGAGTCGAGTCCGGGGTACAATGAGCAGTTCTTC. Translation: CASSESSPGYNEQFF.